These T cell receptor beta chains were read from a single sample in a study of T cells in Graves' hyperthyroidism and ophthalmopathy. TCRdb itself ran the multiplex PCR reads through MiXCR, one entry per CDR3 protein. This sample has 500,000 to 750,000 distinct CDR3 sequences, with around 14% found just once. The sequencing input was blood. The origin of the receptors is a woman aged 18-30 years with Graves' ophthalmopathy. The CDR3 runs from the conserved cysteine through the conserved F or W. Each record gives: D gene, V gene, clone size, J gene, CDR3 DNA, CDR3 protein. The D gene is left open where the match is weak. Rows may omit the clone size; those that give it use once, few, many or a size class.

>TRBD1|TRBV28|many|TRBJ1-5
TGTGCCAGCAGTTTAATAGCAGGACCAGGGGGTGGAATAACTGCTAGCAATCAGCCCCAGCATTTT
CASSLIAGPGGGITASNQPQHF
>-|TRBV11-3|many|TRBJ2-1
TGTGCCAGCAGCTTGCGGGATATGGGCTACAATGAGCAGTTCTTC
CASSLRDMGYNEQFF
>-|TRBV27|many|TRBJ1-2
TGTGCCAGCAGCTACAGGGCCCGCGATGGCTACACCTTC
CASSYRARDGYTF
>-|TRBV7-2|-|TRBJ2-7
TGTGCCGGCAGCTTTCACCCCGGCCCCTACGAGCAGTACTTC
CAGSFHPGPYEQYF
>-|TRBV2|many|TRBJ2-5
TGTGCCAGCACAAGTCAGCAAGAGACCCAGTACTTC
CASTSQQETQYF
>TRBD2|TRBV7-9|few|TRBJ2-7
TGTGCCAGCAGCTCTCTAAACGGGGGGGCCTACGAGCAGTACTTC
CASSSLNGGAYEQYF
>TRBD1|TRBV11-2|many|TRBJ1-6
TGTGCCAGCAGCTTTCCTCCCGGGACAGGGCCCAATTCACCCCTCCACTTT
CASSFPPGTGPNSPLHF
>TRBD2|TRBV9|-|TRBJ2-1
TGTGCCAGCAGCGCCGGGACTAGCGGGAGGGTAAATGAGCAGTTCTTC
CASSAGTSGRVNEQFF
>-|TRBV11-3|few|TRBJ2-7
TGTGCCAGCAGCTTAGATCCACATAGGGCCGAGCAGTACTTC
CASSLDPHRAEQYF
>-|TRBV2|-|TRBJ2-4
TGTGCCAGCAGGGCAGGGAGGCCCAAAAACATTCAGTACTTC
CASRAGRPKNIQYF
>-|TRBV4-3|-|TRBJ2-2
TGCGCCAGCAGCCAAGAATGGGCGCCTACCGGGGAGCTGTTTTTT
CASSQEWAPTGELFF
>-|TRBV6-6|many|TRBJ2-5
TGTGCCAGCAGTTACTCGAATTGGGCGGTGGGAGAGACCCAGTACTTC
CASSYSNWAVGETQYF
>TRBD2|TRBV7-2|-|TRBJ2-7
TGTGCCAGCAGCCTGGCTAAACTAGCGGGATTCTACGAGCAGTACTTC
CASSLAKLAGFYEQYF
>-|TRBV7-6|-|TRBJ2-2
TGTGCCAGCAGCTTAGGAATGGGACTCGGGGGCGGGGAGCTGTTTTTT
CASSLGMGLGGGELFF
>-|TRBV4-2|-|TRBJ1-6
TGTGCCAGCAGCCTACGCCCGTGGCCAACAGTTTATAATTCACCCCTCCACTTT
CASSLRPWPTVYNSPLHF
>-|TRBV30|many|TRBJ2-5
TGTGCCTGGAGGGCTCCCCCCCAAGAGACCCAGTACTTC
CAWRAPPQETQYF
>TRBD1|TRBV5-1|-|TRBJ2-7
TGCGCCAGCAGCTTGGAAACAGGGGGCTACGAGCAGTACTTC
CASSLETGGYEQYF
>TRBD2|TRBV27|many|TRBJ2-1
TGTGCCAGCAGTCTAGGGACTAGCGGGAGGGGTTTCAATGAGCAGTTCTTC
CASSLGTSGRGFNEQFF
>TRBD1|TRBV2|many|TRBJ1-5
TGTGCCAGCAGTACAGGGGGCGGCAATCAGCCCCAGCATTTT
CASSTGGGNQPQHF
>-|TRBV3-1|many|TRBJ1-1
TGTGCCAGCAGCCAAGGATCAGGGTCGAACACTGAAGCTTTCTTT
CASSQGSGSNTEAFF
>-|TRBV19|-|TRBJ2-1
TGTGCCAGTAGTATGGCCGTTAGGACTCTTAATGAGCAGTCCTTC
CASSMAVRTLNEQSF
>-|TRBV7-2|many|TRBJ2-7
TGTGCCAGCAGCCGAGGGGGACGGGTAGCCTACGAGCAGTACTTC
CASSRGGRVAYEQYF
>TRBD1|TRBV7-3|many|TRBJ2-1
TGTGCCAGCAGCACGCGACAGGGGAGGACCTACAATGAGCAGTTCTTC
CASSTRQGRTYNEQFF
>TRBD2|TRBV19|many|TRBJ2-7
TGCTCCAGAAGGCGGGAGGGCCGAGAGGGGTCCTACGAGCAGTACTTC
CSRRREGREGSYEQYF
>-|TRBV7-3|-|TRBJ2-5
TGTGCCAGCAGCGACGGACAGTCCAAGGAGACCCAGTACTTC
CASSDGQSKETQYF
>-|TRBV3-1|many|TRBJ2-7
TGTGCCAGCAGCCAGGGGAGAGGTGCCCCCTACGAGCAGTACTTC
CASSQGRGAPYEQYF
>TRBD2|TRBV7-2|many|TRBJ2-7
TGTGCCAGCACCCAACGAAGCGGGAGGTTCTACGAGCAGTACTTC
CASTQRSGRFYEQYF
>TRBD2|TRBV10-3|-|TRBJ2-1
TGTGCCATCAGTGAGCATGGCGGGAGGGCGGGGAATGAGCAGTTCTTC
CAISEHGGRAGNEQFF
>TRBD2|TRBV20-1|few|TRBJ2-1
TGCAGTGCTAGAGTAGGTAGCGGGAGTCTAAACAATGAGCAGTTCTTC
CSARVGSGSLNNEQFF
>-|TRBV20-1|few|TRBJ1-2
TGCAGTGCTAGAGTTACGAAGGGATATCGCTATGGCTACACCTTC
CSARVTKGYRYGYTF
>-|TRBV24-1|many|TRBJ2-1
TGTGCCACCAGTGATTTTGACCCCAATGAGCAGTTCTTC
CATSDFDPNEQFF
>-|TRBV6-1|few|TRBJ2-1
TGTGCCACCACTCCTGCGGGATACTACAATGAGCAGTTCTTC
CATTPAGYYNEQFF
>TRBD2|TRBV29-1|few|TRBJ2-2
TGCAGCGTGCTAGCGGAGAACACCGGGGAGCTGTTTTTT
CSVLAENTGELFF
>-|TRBV18|-|TRBJ2-4
TGTGCCAGCTCACCACCGTCCGAGGTGAACATTCAGTACTTC
CASSPPSEVNIQYF
>-|TRBV6-2/TRBV6-3|many|TRBJ2-1
TGTGCCAGCAGTTACTCGCCCACTAGGGGATATGGGAATGAGCAGTTCTTC
CASSYSPTRGYGNEQFF
>-|TRBV3-1|few|TRBJ2-7
TGTGCCAGCAGCCAAGGGGAGACCCCCTACGAGCAGTACTTC
CASSQGETPYEQYF
>-|TRBV28|many|TRBJ2-1
TGTGCCAGCAGTCCCGGACATCCCCCCTACAATGAGCAGTTCTTC
CASSPGHPPYNEQFF
>TRBD2|TRBV19|-|TRBJ2-1
TGTGCCAGTCGAAGCGGGAGGGCCCGAAATGAGCAGTTCTTC
CASRSGRARNEQFF
>-|TRBV7-9|many|TRBJ1-5
TGTGCCAGCAGCTCGAAAGGTCGGCCCCAGCATTTT
CASSSKGRPQHF
>TRBD2|TRBV12-3/TRBV12-4|many|TRBJ2-1
TGTGCCAGCAGTTTAAGGCGGGAGAACCAGTATGAGCAGTTCTTC
CASSLRRENQYEQFF
>-|TRBV2|many|TRBJ1-1
TGTGCCAGTACTGACAGGCTATACACTGAAGCTTTCTTT
CASTDRLYTEAFF
>-|TRBV7-9|many|TRBJ2-5
TGTGCCAGCAGCCCCCTCTTGCAAGAGACCCAGTACTTC
CASSPLLQETQYF
>-|TRBV18|many|TRBJ1-1
TGTGCCAGCTCACCACCGTTAAGAGGGACCGCGGCTGAAGCTTTCTTT
CASSPPLRGTAAEAFF
>-|TRBV11-3|many|TRBJ2-1
TGTGCCAGCAGCTTAGAGTCGGTCTACAATGAGCAGTTCTTC
CASSLESVYNEQFF
>-|TRBV6-1|many|TRBJ1-1
TGTGCCAGCATTCCCGGGACAAGGAGGACTGAAGCTTTCTTT
CASIPGTRRTEAFF
>-|TRBV6-1|-|TRBJ2-1
TGTGCCAGCACCTTAGACAGGACCAATGAGCAGTTCTTC
CASTLDRTNEQFF